This TCR beta chain was recorded in a study of CD8 T cells in Susac syndrome. Random hexamers primed reverse transcription of 0.5 to 1 ug RNA. MiXCR, run by TCRdb on the immunoSEQ multiplex PCR reads, gives a single entry per CDR3 protein. The sample contains around 300,000 distinct CDR3 sequences, around 92% of which appear only once. Losses at the gene ends were 6 bases for V and 7 bases for J; bases not matched to a gene: 10. The CDR3 is made up of 15 amino acids. This clonotype was seen more than once but under ten times. Sequenced sample: CD4+ T cells from PBMCs. The sequence came from a human donor with multiple sclerosis. The genes are TRBV12-3 or TRBV12-4 and TRBJ2-7; 12 nucleotides match TRBD1. The CDR3 here is CASSSPGTGGLEQYF. The CDR3 region has the DNA TGTGCCAGCAGCTCTCCGGGGACAGGGGGCCTGGAGCAGTACTTC.